These 14 T cell receptor beta chains were sequenced from one sample in a study of regulatory T cells in long-lasting Graves disease. The time point denotes: persistent/refractory GD, antithyroid drugs over 5 years with positive TRAb. The TCR library was made from RNA extracted from PBMCs. The authors built TCR beta libraries using iRepertoire HTBI primers and Arm-PCR of CDR3 regions. Using its own MiXCR run on the multiplex PCR reads, TCRdb lists one record per CDR3 protein. Found here are nearly 350,000 distinct CDR3 sequences, about 20% of them singletons; the top ten hold about 29%. The input for sequencing was peripheral blood mononuclear cells (PBMCs), taken when the disease was refractory, from a patient treated with antithyroid drugs. Receptors originate from a female donor with Graves disease.

The chain joins TRBV19 to TRBJ2-7; TRBD1 aligns across 12 bases. The germline gives CDR1 LNHDA, CDR2 SQIVND (reference sequence). After removal of 5 bases from V and 3 bases from J, the junction contained 5 bases not matched to a gene. This CDR3 has 15 residues. The chain's CDR3 is CASSAGQGARYEQYF. The CDR3 region has the DNA TGTGCCAGTAGTGCGGGACAGGGGGCCCGCTACGAGCAGTACTTC.

The chain joins TRBV19 to TRBJ2-5, with 12 positions matching TRBD2. The CDR3 runs 16 residues. With 6 bases clipped from V and 1 base from J, the junction kept 6 bases outside the gene matches. Germline CDR1 and CDR2: LNHDA and SQIVND (reference sequence). Here the CDR3 reads CASSLTSGGIQETQYF. The CDR3 DNA follows: TGTGCCAGTAGCCTAACTAGCGGGGGGATCCAAGAGACCCAGTACTTC.

This clonotype has only a few counts. V and J are TRBV10-2 and TRBJ2-7, with 10 nucleotides matching TRBD1. Per the germline V gene, CDR1 is WSHSY and CDR2 is SAAADI. The V and J ends lost 2 bases and 6 bases, in that order; junction bases with no gene match: 7. The CDR3 spans 15 residues. CDR3 amino acids: CASSETGTGAVEQYF. The CDR3 DNA sequence: TGCGCCAGCAGTGAGACCGGGACAGGGGCCGTCGAGCAGTACTTC.

This clonotype was seen at least ten times. The genes are TRBV6-1 and TRBJ1-1; D ambiguous. The V and J ends lost 1 base and 2 bases respectively, with 5 bases between them. Germline CDR1 MNHNS, CDR2 SASEGT. The CDR3 has 13 residues. The CDR3 loop reads CASSEGPNTEAFF. Here the CDR3 DNA reads TGTGCCAGCAGTGAAGGACCTAACACTGAAGCTTTCTTT.

Ten or more counts support this clonotype. V gene TRBV18 combines with J gene TRBJ2-5; TRBD2 might be the D (6 bases). In germline, CDR1 is KGHSH, CDR2 LQKENI. V was cut by 7 bases and J by 7 bases, with 16 bases left in between. The CDR3 is made up of 13 amino acids. CDR3 bases: TGTGCCAGCTGCCCTACTAGCCTCGGGACCCAGTACTTC. This sequence encodes CASCPTSLGTQYF.

CDR3 coding DNA: TGTGCCAGCAGTTGGACCCCGAGGGCCGGGGAGCTGTTTTTT. As protein: CASSWTPRAGELFF. The rearrangement joins TRBV6-5 to TRBJ2-2; TRBD2 might be the D (5 bases). Trimming removed 4 bases at V and 6 bases at J, with 12 bases between. Germline assignment: CDR1 MNHEY and CDR2 SVGAGI. The CDR3 spans 14 residues.

This clonotype was found many times. CDR3 DNA sequence: TGTGCCAGCATCGGGTCTGGACAGGGGATGCGGGAGCAGTACTTC. Its translation: CASIGSGQGMREQYF. The chain combines TRBV2 with TRBJ2-7; TRBD1 agrees at 9 bases. Germline values: CDR1 SNHLY, CDR2 FYNNEI. CDR3 length: 15 residues. Trimming cost V 7 bases and J 7 bases; bases outside gene matches: 14.

This clonotype was seen ten or more times. This sequence joins TRBV12-3 or TRBV12-4 and TRBJ2-5, with D possibly TRBD1 on 5 matching bases. CDR3 length: 13 amino acids. V lost 6 bases and J 5 bases, leaving 13 bases between the germline ends. The CDR3 is CASSQGIWETQYF. The CDR3 nucleotides read TGTGCCAGCAGCCAGGGAATTTGGGAGACCCAGTACTTC.

V and J are TRBV7-2 and TRBJ2-5; 10 bases are a match to TRBD2. Judging by the DNA end, TRBJ2-7 fits better; the J call may be wrong. The CDR3 consists of 17 residues. CDR1 SGHTA and CDR2 FQGNSA come from the germline V gene. The CDR3 nucleotides read TGTGCCAGCAGCTTAGGACTAGCGGGCCCTCTCTCCTACGAGCAGTACTTC. As protein: CASSLGLAGPLSYEQYF.

The genes are TRBV29-1 and TRBJ1-3, with 7 bases fitting TRBD1. The length of the CDR3 is 16 residues. In germline, CDR1 is SQVTM, CDR2 ANQGSEA. Trimming took 4 bases from V and 0 from J; bases not matched to a gene: 9. The CDR3 is CSVAPTTGASGNTIYF. CDR3 bases: TGCAGCGTTGCCCCGACCACAGGGGCCTCTGGAAACACCATATATTTT.

The V and J genes are TRBV4-3 and TRBJ1-5; 8 positions agree with TRBD1. The CDR3 runs to 15 residues. Germline V gives CDR1 LGHNA, CDR2 YSLEER. V trimming: 0 bases; J trimming: 6 bases; junction bases outside the gene matches: 4. The CDR3 DNA is TGCGCCAGCAGCCAAGAAGGAGACAGGGGTCAGCCCCAGCATTTT. This encodes CASSQEGDRGQPQHF.

This clonotype was picked up many times. The chain is built from TRBV12-3 or TRBV12-4 and TRBJ1-1; maybe TRBD1 (6 bases). The CDR3 runs to 16 residues. V shed 5 bases and J shed 0 bases, with 16 bases lying between them. The CDR3 sequence is CASSGQPRGLNTEAFF. The CDR3 nucleotides are TGTGCCAGCAGTGGACAACCCAGGGGCCTGAACACTGAAGCTTTCTTT.

The chain is built from TRBV6-1 and TRBJ1-1; D uncertain. The germline V gene encodes CDR1 MNHNS and CDR2 SASEGT. Trimming took off 7 bases at V and 1 base at J, with 13 bases between the two ends. This CDR3 contains 14 residues. The CDR3 here is CASKTEAENTEAFF. Here the CDR3 DNA reads TGTGCCAGCAAAACGGAGGCAGAGAACACTGAAGCTTTCTTT.

The chain recombines TRBV2 with TRBJ2-1; TRBD2 aligns across 9 bases. CDR3 size: 15 residues. Germline-derived CDR1 and CDR2 are SNHLY and FYNNEI. Germline trimming cut 6 bases from V and 7 bases from J; bases unmatched to any gene: 10. The CDR3 region has the DNA TGTGCCAGCAGCTTGCGGGGGGGCTTGATGAATGAGCAGTTCTTC. Its protein product is CASSLRGGLMNEQFF.